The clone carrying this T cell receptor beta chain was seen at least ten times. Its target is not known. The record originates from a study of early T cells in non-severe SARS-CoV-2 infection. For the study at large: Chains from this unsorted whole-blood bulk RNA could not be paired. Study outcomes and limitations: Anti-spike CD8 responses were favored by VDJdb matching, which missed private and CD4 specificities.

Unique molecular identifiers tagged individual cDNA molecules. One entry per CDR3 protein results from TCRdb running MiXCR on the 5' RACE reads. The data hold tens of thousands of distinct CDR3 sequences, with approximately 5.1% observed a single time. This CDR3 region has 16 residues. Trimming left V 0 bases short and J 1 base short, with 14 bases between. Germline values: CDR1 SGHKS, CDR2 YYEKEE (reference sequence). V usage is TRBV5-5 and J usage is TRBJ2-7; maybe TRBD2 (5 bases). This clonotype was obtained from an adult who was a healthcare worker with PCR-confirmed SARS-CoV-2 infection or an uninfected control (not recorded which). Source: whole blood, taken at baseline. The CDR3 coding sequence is TGTGCCAGCAGCTTGGAAGCTAGCCGACGATCCTACGAGCAGTACTTC. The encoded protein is CASSLEASRRSYEQYF.